The rows below give T cell receptor beta chains drawn from one sample of a study of blood T cells in healthy people across ages. TCRdb re-called the 5' RACE reads with MiXCR, one entry per CDR3 protein. The sample records roughly 1,700,000 distinct CDR3 sequences, roughly 30% being singletons. The sample was blood. These receptors were collected from a woman aged 30 to 39 in good health. The CDR3 runs from the conserved cysteine through the conserved F or W.

cdr3_length,j_call,v_call,cdr3_aa
14,TRBJ1-2,TRBV18,CASSPPSTDYGYTF
16,TRBJ2-3,TRBV27,CASSLNSGGRADTQYF
16,TRBJ2-2,TRBV7-2,CASSRTGTVTTGELFF
16,TRBJ2-1,TRBV20-1,CSARDPGASAYNEQFF
15,TRBJ2-5,TRBV7-2,CASSTTSGPTETQYF
16,TRBJ1-2,TRBV7-2,CASSLEGSPRIYGYTF
12,TRBJ2-5,TRBV7-9,CASSPIGETQYF
14,TRBJ2-3,TRBV2,CASNSLPGGDTQYF
13,TRBJ2-1,TRBV5-5,CASSTRQGNEQFF
14,TRBJ2-7,TRBV5-1,CASSSGQGTREQYF
16,TRBJ2-1,TRBV12-3/TRBV12-4,CASSLARRGGRNEQFF
11,TRBJ2-7,TRBV29-1,CSVWAPLEQYF
14,TRBJ1-6,TRBV28,CASRRGGQGSPLHF
16,TRBJ2-3,TRBV11-2,CASSHPLAGGKDTQYF
13,TRBJ2-6,TRBV9,CASSTAGANVLTF
14,TRBJ1-4,TRBV27,CANSLSVGNEKLFF
15,TRBJ2-1,TRBV28,CTSRAEARRNNEQFF
14,TRBJ2-7,TRBV12-3/TRBV12-4,CASSRTVTRYEQYF
14,TRBJ2-7,TRBV28,CASSLRTQSYEQYF
12,TRBJ2-1,TRBV20-1,CGSGGTYNEQFF
14,TRBJ2-3,TRBV20-1,CSAREFSPQNTEYF
14,TRBJ1-2,TRBV5-1,CASSLSFQSYGYTF
11,TRBJ2-2,TRBV20-1,CTFPVTGELFF
15,TRBJ2-7,TRBV4-1,CASSQAAGGRYEQYF
12,TRBJ2-3,TRBV12-5,CASGFRGDTQYF
16,TRBJ2-5,TRBV5-4,CASSSIAGERQETQYF
12,TRBJ2-2,TRBV7-9,CASSPAGRELFF
17,TRBJ1-2,TRBV24-1,CATSDRDGSPSSYGYTF
15,TRBJ2-1,TRBV5-5,CASSAGPANRGEQFF
16,TRBJ2-1,TRBV6-5,CASSLRQDSSYNEQFF
16,TRBJ2-3,TRBV7-9,CASSFLSGGYTDTQYF
12,TRBJ2-4,TRBV29-1,CSVEQGAGIQYF
12,TRBJ1-2,TRBV12-3/TRBV12-4,CASSPGRRGYTF
15,TRBJ2-5,TRBV28,CASSFTAGGRETQYF
14,TRBJ2-5,TRBV5-6,CASSLDPSGETQYF
14,TRBJ2-1,TRBV25-1,CASSDPGGNNEQFF
16,TRBJ2-1,TRBV7-2,CASNSKSGTRGLEQFF
15,TRBJ2-2,TRBV6-5,CASRFEGTGAGELFF
14,TRBJ1-5,TRBV10-2,CASSAPGQHQPQHF